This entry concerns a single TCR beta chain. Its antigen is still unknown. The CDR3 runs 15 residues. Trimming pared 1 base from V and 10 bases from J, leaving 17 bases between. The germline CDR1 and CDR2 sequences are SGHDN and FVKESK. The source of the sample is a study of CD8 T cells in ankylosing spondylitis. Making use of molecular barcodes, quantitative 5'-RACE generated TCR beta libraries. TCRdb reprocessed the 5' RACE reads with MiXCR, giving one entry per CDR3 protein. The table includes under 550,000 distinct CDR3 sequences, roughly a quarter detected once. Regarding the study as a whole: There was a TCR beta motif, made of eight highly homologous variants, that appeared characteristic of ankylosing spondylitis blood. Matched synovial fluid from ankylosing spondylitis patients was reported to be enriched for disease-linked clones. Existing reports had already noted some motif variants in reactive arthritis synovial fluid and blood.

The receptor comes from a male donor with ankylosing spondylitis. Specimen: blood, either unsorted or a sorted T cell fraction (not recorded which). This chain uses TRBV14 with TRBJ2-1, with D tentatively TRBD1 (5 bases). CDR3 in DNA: TGTGCCAGCAGCCAAGTGGCTAGACAGACGCGGGAGCAGTTCTTC. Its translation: CASSQVARQTREQFF.